This T cell receptor (beta chain) was sequenced during a study of T-cell reconstitution after alpha-beta-depleted transplantation in children (dated by TCRdb to 2015 to 2016). Background for the entire study: The study quantitatively tracked T-cell immune reconstitution after TCRalphabeta/CD19-depleted allogeneic hematopoietic cell transplantation in children using TCR repertoire profiling. Overall study results and their limits: The apparently early alphabetaT-cell count recovery about two months after transplant was reportedly dependent on only several hundred rapidly expanded clones derived from non-depleted graft cells. In some patients, the high TCRbeta diversity seen at day 60 was put down to recipient T cells and intrathymic progenitors that had survived conditioning. Hyperexpanded clone frequencies declined over subsequent months; after one year, T-cell counts and TCRbeta diversity were mostly attributed to newly produced T cells.

Reading the label with the study, this specimen's treatment or condition is: allogeneic hematopoietic cell transplantation with graft depleted of TCRalphabeta T cells and CD19 B cells. The transplant recipients were children given TCRalphabeta/CD19-depleted allogeneic hematopoietic cell grafts. Taken from the germline V gene, the CDR1 and CDR2 loops are MNHEY and SVGAGI. Counted from cysteine to phenylalanine, this CDR3 has 16 amino acids. This entry keeps only the CDR3 DNA: 48 bases, framed from base 1. V is pruned by 2 bases and J by 4 bases, leaving 4 bases of the junction without a gene match. Receptor amplification or capture employed PCR. The sequencer was an Illumina HiSeq 2500. TCR libraries were prepared with molecular barcoding, using unique molecular identifiers to normalize TCRbeta repertoire quantification. TCRdb took the public reads, trimmed them with fastp at Q25, ran MiXCR for clone calling and kept in-frame beta chains. Rows merge per CDR3 protein into single entries with the most common DNA and genes. This sample holds hundreds of thousands of distinct CDR3 sequences; approximately 11% were observed only once. Jointly, the top ten make up approximately 30% of the sample.

This clonotype has ten or more counts. The antigen it binds to is not known. Per-base quality was not reported, and no clone a single base away is much larger than it. The sequence derives from a child under two years old with acute myeloid leukemia, due to receive a stem cell transplant. The V and J genes are TRBV6-5 and TRBJ1-6; a stretch of 8 junction bases matches TRBD1. The sample consisted of PBMCs, taken before TCRalphabeta/CD19-depleted stem cell transplant. The CDR3 here reads CASSYRTGRYNSPLHF. In nucleotide form, the sequence is TGTGCCAGCAGTTACCGGACAGGGCGGTATAATTCACCCCTCCACTTT.